This T cell receptor (beta chain) was obtained from a study of cytomegalovirus exposure and HLA in healthy donors. Across the whole study: A subsequent analysis stated that the 95 to 150 validation repertoires were run on the same platform as the roughly 670 first-cohort repertoires. General study points: The tendency of first-cohort TCR clusters to co-occur in the roughly 110 validation repertoires was identified by a subsequent analysis. There were a few CMV-associated chains whose specificity for CMV antigens was confirmed in vitro.

Using immunoSEQ multiplex PCR, the repertoire was profiled, and TCRdb retains in-frame clones only, with some absent. The sample shows fewer than 250,000 clones, 86% of them seen only once. Looked up from germline, CDR1 is SQVTM and CDR2 is ANQGSEA. V lost 7 bases and J 1 base, leaving 16 bases between the germline ends. The CDR3 contains 14 residues. On this clone: Its specificity is unknown.

The material sequenced was PBMCs. The sequence came from a woman aged 18-29 years in good health and CMV-seronegative. The chain recombines TRBV29-1 with TRBJ1-1, with TRBD1 as a possible D gene (5 bases). CDR3: CSGSTGASNTEAFF. CDR3 DNA: TGCAGCGGATCAACAGGCGCTTCGAACACTGAAGCTTTCTTT. Supplemented by reference TRBV29-1 and TRBJ1-1, the full variable domain reads SAVISQKPSRDICQRGTSLTIQCQVDSQVTMMFWYRQQPGQSLTLIATANQGSEATYESGFVIDKFPISRPNLTFSTLTVSNMSPEDSSIYLCSGSTGASNTEAFFGQGTRLTVV.